This is a list of T cell receptor beta chains from one sample in a study of cytomegalovirus exposure and HLA in healthy donors. The assay was immunoSEQ multiplex PCR, and TCRdb's table has in-frame clones only and misses some. The data contain around 170,000 clones, roughly 80% of them singletons. Sequenced: PBMCs. These receptor sequences come from a man in his forties or fifties in good health and CMV-seropositive. CDR3s include the opening cysteine and the closing phenylalanine or tryptophan. A D gene is named only where the DNA matches it firmly. Clone sizes are given selectively: once, few, many, or a class where the clone is expanded.

TRBJ2-2 once TRBD2 TRBV5-1 CASSLSSGGSNTGELFF TGCGCCAGCAGCTTAAGTAGCGGGGGGTCGAACACCGGGGAGCTGTTTTTT
TRBJ2-5 - - TRBV7-9 CASAPGTPSRETQYF TGTGCCAGCGCCCCCGGGACACCTAGTAGGGAGACCCAGTACTTC
TRBJ1-3 - - TRBV6-5 CASSYVAGSGNTIYF TGTGCCAGCAGTTACGTGGCGGGGTCGGGAAACACCATATATTTT
TRBJ1-1 - TRBD1 TRBV11-2 CASSLGQGKGRTEAFF TGTGCCAGCAGCCTCGGACAGGGGAAGGGTCGCACTGAAGCTTTCTTT
TRBJ2-7 - - TRBV28 CASSSPDSISYEQYF TGTGCCAGCAGTTCGCCCGACTCGATCTCCTACGAGCAGTACTTC
TRBJ2-1 - TRBD2 TRBV5-1 CASRVAGVDEQFF TGCGCCAGCAGGGTAGCGGGGGTAGATGAGCAGTTCTTC
TRBJ1-1 - - TRBV18 CASSPQLDRRNTEAFF TGTGCCAGCTCACCACAACTTGACCGGAGGAACACTGAAGCTTTCTTT
TRBJ1-2 once - TRBV7-8 CASSSGVGAGGYTF TGTGCCAGCAGCTCCGGAGTGGGGGCGGGTGGCTACACCTTC
TRBJ1-2 - TRBD1 TRBV7-8 CASSLGGGVNYGYTF TGTGCCAGCAGCTTAGGAGGGGGCGTCAACTATGGCTACACCTTC
TRBJ2-1 once TRBD2 TRBV4-3 CASSQGITSGEQFF TGCGCCAGCAGCCAAGGGATCACTAGCGGGGAACAGTTCTTC
TRBJ2-3 - - TRBV19 CASSPEGDTQYF TGTGCCAGTAGTCCGGAGGGAGATACGCAGTATTTT
TRBJ1-1 once - TRBV10-3 CAISESFRSALLGAFF TGTGCCATCAGTGAGTCGTTCAGGTCCGCTTTACTAGGAGCTTTCTTT
TRBJ1-1 - - TRBV6-5 CASSHLTDEAFF TGTGCCAGCAGCCACTTGACAGACGAAGCTTTCTTT
TRBJ2-3 - TRBD2 TRBV5-1 CASSLRTSGTPDTQYF TGCGCCAGCAGCTTGCGGACTAGCGGGACTCCAGATACGCAGTATTTT
TRBJ1-1 - - TRBV29-1 CSVEPRQNTEAFF TGCAGCGTTGAGCCCAGACAGAACACTGAAGCTTTCTTT
TRBJ2-7 - TRBD1 TRBV7-2 CASSGRTGAREQYF TGTGCCAGCAGCGGTCGGACAGGGGCGAGAGAGCAGTACTTC
TRBJ2-7 few TRBD2 TRBV7-9 CSSRGSGGHSYEQYF TGTTCCAGCAGGGGGAGCGGGGGGCACTCCTACGAGCAGTACTTC
TRBJ1-1 - - TRBV19 CASSIGQAGEAFF TGTGCCAGTAGTATTGGGCAGGCAGGTGAAGCTTTCTTT
TRBJ2-7 - - TRBV4-2 CASSQERGPYEQYF TGTGCCAGCAGCCAAGAGCGGGGCCCCTACGAGCAGTACTTC
TRBJ2-7 - - TRBV10-2 CASSETNGGSYEQYF TGCGCCAGCAGTGAGACTAACGGGGGTTCCTACGAGCAGTACTTC
TRBJ2-1 - TRBD2 TRBV27 CASSLLLAGGSNEQFF TGTGCCAGCAGTTTGTTACTAGCGGGGGGCTCCAATGAGCAGTTCTTC
TRBJ1-3 - - TRBV5-4 CASSPNSGNTIYF TGTGCCAGCAGCCCTAACTCTGGAAACACCATATATTTT
TRBJ1-2 few - TRBV28 CASSSQGLGYTF TGTGCCAGCAGTTCCCAGGGTTTGGGCTACACCTTC
TRBJ1-2 - TRBD1 TRBV19 CASSAGQGASYGYTF TGTGCCAGTAGCGCTGGACAGGGGGCTTCCTATGGCTACACCTTC
TRBJ2-3 - TRBD2 TRBV7-8 CASSMGLASTDTQYF TGTGCCAGCAGCATGGGACTAGCTAGCACAGATACGCAGTATTTT
TRBJ2-7 - TRBD1 TRBV4-2 CASSPDATGTGAYEQYF TGTGCCAGCAGCCCAGATGCGACCGGGACAGGGGCCTACGAGCAGTACTTC
TRBJ2-3 - TRBD2 TRBV7-2 CASSLTARGGVLTDTQYF TGTGCCAGCAGCTTAACGGCACGGGGGGGGGTACTCACAGATACGCAGTATTTT
TRBJ1-1 - - TRBV15 CATSRGQNTEAFF TGTGCCACCAGCAGGGGCCAAAACACTGAAGCTTTCTTT
TRBJ2-5 - - TRBV10-3 CAITSGLVETQYF TGTGCCATCACGTCGGGATTGGTAGAGACCCAGTACTTC
TRBJ1-2 - TRBD1 TRBV7-9 CSSSLRTGNYGYTF TGTTCCAGCAGCTTACGGACAGGGAACTATGGCTACACCTTC
TRBJ1-1 - TRBD1 TRBV15 CATSRKGTGLTEAFF TGTGCCACCAGCAGGAAGGGGACAGGGCTGACTGAAGCTTTCTTT
TRBJ1-1 - - TRBV29-1 CSVEDGPNTEAFF TGCAGCGTTGAAGATGGGCCAAACACTGAAGCTTTCTTT
TRBJ2-7 - - TRBV28 CASSLQVPPYEQYF TGTGCCAGCAGTTTACAGGTTCCACCCTACGAGCAGTACTTC
TRBJ2-7 - TRBD1 TRBV18 CASSPPDRGYSDEQYF TGCGCCAGCTCACCACCGGACAGGGGGTATTCGGACGAGCAGTACTTC
TRBJ1-5 - TRBD1 TRBV7-9 CASSLGGTGVSNQPQHF TGTGCCAGCAGCTTAGGAGGGACAGGGGTTAGCAATCAGCCCCAGCATTTT
TRBJ2-2 - - TRBV7-3 CASSQLATGELFF TGTGCCAGCAGCCAACTAGCAACCGGGGAGCTGTTTTTT
TRBJ1-2 - TRBD1 TRBV19 CASRPGQGAYGYTF TGTGCCAGTAGACCTGGACAGGGGGCTTATGGCTACACCTTC
TRBJ2-5 - - TRBV7-6 CASSPSQGIRETQYF TGTGCCAGCAGCCCTAGCCAGGGGATAAGGGAGACCCAGTACTTC
TRBJ1-1 - - TRBV30 CAWTGLGAITEAFF TGTGCCTGGACTGGGCTGGGGGCGATCACTGAAGCTTTCTTT
TRBJ2-5 - TRBD2 TRBV5-4 CASSLGRLASGTQETQYF TGTGCCAGCAGCTTGGGGAGACTAGCGTCAGGGACCCAAGAGACCCAGTACTTC
TRBJ1-6 - TRBD1 TRBV5-1 CASSLGQGAGNSPLHF TGCGCCAGCAGCTTGGGACAGGGGGCGGGTAATTCACCCCTCCACTTT
TRBJ1-4 - - TRBV9 CASSPRGVVVEKLFF TGTGCCAGCAGCCCCCGGGGGGTTGTGGTTGAAAAACTGTTTTTT
TRBJ2-1 once TRBD2 TRBV27 CASSLDGAPIAGGNEQFF TGTGCCAGCAGTTTAGACGGTGCCCCAATAGCGGGGGGCAATGAGCAGTTCTTC
TRBJ2-1 - TRBD2 TRBV6-5 CASSYPTSGGHNEQFF TGTGCCAGCAGTTACCCCACTAGCGGGGGACACAATGAGCAGTTCTTC
TRBJ1-1 - TRBD1 TRBV27 CASSLATGGMTEAFF TGTGCCAGCAGTCTCGCTACAGGGGGCATGACTGAAGCTTTCTTT
TRBJ1-1 - TRBD1 TRBV7-6 CASSLLTGMNTEAFF TGTGCCAGCAGCTTATTGACAGGGATGAACACTGAAGCTTTCTTT